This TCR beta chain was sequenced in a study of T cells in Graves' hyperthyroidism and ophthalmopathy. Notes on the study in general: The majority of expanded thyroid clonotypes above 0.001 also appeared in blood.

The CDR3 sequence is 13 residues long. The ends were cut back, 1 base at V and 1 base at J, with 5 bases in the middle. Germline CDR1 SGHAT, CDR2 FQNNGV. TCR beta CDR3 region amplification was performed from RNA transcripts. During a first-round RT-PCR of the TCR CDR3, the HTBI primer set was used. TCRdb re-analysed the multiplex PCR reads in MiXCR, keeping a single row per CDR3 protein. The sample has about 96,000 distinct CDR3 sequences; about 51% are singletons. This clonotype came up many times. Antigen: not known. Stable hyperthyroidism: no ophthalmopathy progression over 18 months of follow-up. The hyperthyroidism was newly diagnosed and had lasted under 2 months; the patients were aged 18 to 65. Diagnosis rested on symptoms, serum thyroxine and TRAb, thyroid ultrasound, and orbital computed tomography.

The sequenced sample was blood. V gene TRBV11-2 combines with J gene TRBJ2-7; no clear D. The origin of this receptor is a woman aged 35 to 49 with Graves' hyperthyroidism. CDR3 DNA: TGTGCCAGCAGCTTAGTCCCGTCCTACGAGCAGTACTTC. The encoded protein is CASSLVPSYEQYF.